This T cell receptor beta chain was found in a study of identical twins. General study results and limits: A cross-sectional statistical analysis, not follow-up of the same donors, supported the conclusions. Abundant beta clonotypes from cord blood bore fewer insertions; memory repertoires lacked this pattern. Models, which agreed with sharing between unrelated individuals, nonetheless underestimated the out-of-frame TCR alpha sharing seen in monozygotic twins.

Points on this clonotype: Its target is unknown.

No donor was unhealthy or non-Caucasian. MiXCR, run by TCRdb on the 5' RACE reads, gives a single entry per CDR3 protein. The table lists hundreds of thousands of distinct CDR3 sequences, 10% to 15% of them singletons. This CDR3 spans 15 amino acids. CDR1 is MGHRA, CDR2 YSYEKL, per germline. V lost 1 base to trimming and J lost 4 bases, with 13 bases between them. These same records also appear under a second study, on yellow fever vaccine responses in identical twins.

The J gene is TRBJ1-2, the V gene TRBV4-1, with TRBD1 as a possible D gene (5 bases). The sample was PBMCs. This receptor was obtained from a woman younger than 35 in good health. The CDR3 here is CASSQAPSGTYGYTF. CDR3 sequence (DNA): TGCGCCAGCAGCCAAGCTCCGTCGGGGACCTATGGCTACACCTTC.